This T cell receptor (beta chain) was sequenced for a study of blood T cell repertoires in COVID-19. V was trimmed by 8 bases and J by 0 bases, leaving 11 bases between them. Germline CDR1 SGHAT, CDR2 FQDESV (reference sequence). The CDR3 consists of 13 residues. The method was immunoSEQ multiplex PCR; TCRdb's version includes in-frame clones alone and lacks a portion of them. The sample consists of some 130,000 clones, roughly 88% of them appearing once. The TCR originated in a man between 50 and 59 years old with acute or convalescent COVID-19. The gene calls are TRBV11-1 and TRBJ2-7, with D perhaps TRBD1 (6 bases). Sequencing used peripheral blood. CDR3 residues: CASPRGTSYEQYF. In DNA form, the CDR3 reads TGTGCCAGCCCTAGGGGGACCTCCTACGAGCAGTACTTC.